The 20 T cell receptor beta chains below were found in one sample sequenced in a study of T cell responses to AZD1222 COVID-19 vaccine. Profiled with immunoSEQ multiplex PCR; TCRdb holds only in-frame clones, not every one. Counted here are more than 90,000 clones, roughly 84% occurring once; the ten biggest clones make up roughly a sixth. The material sequenced was peripheral blood, taken 28 days after the second AZD1222 dose. These receptors were obtained from an adult who received the AZD1222 COVID-19 vaccine.

The genes are TRBV6-6 and TRBJ2-7; TRBD1 aligns across 7 bases. Germline loops: CDR1 MNHNY, CDR2 SVGAGI (reference sequence). The CDR3 length is 13 residues. After removal of 7 bases from V and 7 bases from J, the junction contained 10 bases not matched to a gene. As DNA, the CDR3 is TGTGCCAGCACCCCGACAGGGTCGCGGGAGCAGTACTTC. Translating gives CASTPTGSREQYF.

The genes are TRBV28 and TRBJ1-5; D ambiguous. V dropped 3 bases and J dropped 4 bases, with 10 bases sitting between them. The CDR3 length is 14 residues. CDR1 and CDR2 (germline): MDHEN, SYDVKM. The CDR3 spells CASSFHGSNQPQHF. The CDR3 region has the DNA TGTGCCAGCAGTTTCCATGGTAGTAATCAGCCCCAGCATTTT.

This sequence joins TRBV18 and TRBJ1-6, with D possibly TRBD1 on 5 matching bases. The CDR3 has 15 residues. CDR1 is KGHSH and CDR2 is LQKENI in the germline V gene. Deletions cut 0 bases from V and 8 bases from J, with 11 bases between. This CDR3 is CASSPPAGYDSPLHF. CDR3 DNA sequence: TGTGCCAGCTCACCACCCGCAGGGTATGATTCACCCCTCCACTTT.

The chain employs TRBV6-1 and TRBJ2-4; D call uncertain. V was cut by 4 bases and J by 0 bases, with 13 bases left in between. Germline V gives CDR1 MNHNS, CDR2 SASEGT. CDR3 size: 16 residues. CDR3 region: CASSVNSVLAKNIQYF. The CDR3 region has the DNA TGTGCCAGCAGTGTTAACAGCGTTTTAGCCAAAAACATTCAGTACTTC.

The rearrangement links TRBV5-1 to TRBJ2-2; possibly TRBD1 or TRBD2 for D (5 bases each). The length of the CDR3 is 16 residues. V lost 0 bases and J lost 3, with 12 bases in between. CDR1 SGHRS and CDR2 YFSETQ come from the germline V gene. As DNA, the CDR3 is TGCGCCAGCAGCTTGGCCGCCGGGGCGGACACCGGGGAGCTGTTTTTT. Its translation: CASSLAAGADTGELFF.

This chain uses TRBV10-3 with TRBJ1-3; possible D gene TRBD1, 5 bases. Trimming took 8 bases from V and 0 from J, leaving 14 bases between them. CDR1 and CDR2 from the germline V gene are ENHRY and SYGVKD. This CDR3 has 15 residues. The CDR3 sequence is CAIASRADSGNTIYF. For the CDR3, the DNA is TGTGCCATCGCAAGCAGGGCTGACTCTGGAAACACCATATATTTT.

The V gene is TRBV2, the J gene TRBJ2-3, with D possibly TRBD1 on 6 matching bases. Trimming took off 6 bases at V and 8 bases at J, with 15 bases between the two ends. Germline loops: CDR1 SNHLY, CDR2 FYNNEI. The CDR3 is 13 amino acids. CDR3: CASSPIQGATQYF. The CDR3 DNA sequence: TGTGCCAGCAGCCCCATACAGGGAGCTACGCAGTATTTT.

The gene calls are TRBV5-1 and TRBJ1-2, with 8 bases matching TRBD1. The germline CDR1 and CDR2 sequences are SGHRS and YFSETQ. With V trimmed by 5 bases and J by 3 bases, 6 bases remained unmatched. The CDR3 is 14 residues long. The CDR3 reads CASRKTGDDYGYTF. In DNA form, the CDR3 reads TGCGCCAGCAGGAAGACAGGGGACGACTATGGCTACACCTTC.

This sequence joins TRBV5-1 and TRBJ1-6; possible D gene TRBD1, 5 bases. This CDR3 comprises 15 residues. The germline V gene encodes CDR1 SGHRS and CDR2 YFSETQ. Trimming pared 0 bases from V and 7 bases from J, leaving 11 bases between. In DNA form, the CDR3 reads TGCGCCAGCAGCTTGGGTGTGACAGAGAATTCACCCCTCCACTTT. It yields the protein CASSLGVTENSPLHF.

The rearrangement uses TRBV12-3 or TRBV12-4 and TRBJ2-7, with D tentatively TRBD1 (6 bases). Between the trimmed V and J ends, which lost 4 bases and 12 bases, there was a span of 16 bases. The CDR3 extends over 12 amino acids. The CDR3 nucleotides are TGTGCCAGCAGTTCTGTACAGGGTGTGGGGTACTTC. Encoded protein: CASSSVQGVGYF.

This clone was found a few times. The CDR3 DNA follows: TGTGCCAGCAGCCCCCCTCTTGGGACCTCCTTTGGCTACACCTTC. Protein sequence: CASSPPLGTSFGYTF. This chain joins TRBV7-8 and TRBJ1-2; possible D gene TRBD1, 5 bases. Trimming stripped 5 bases from V and 7 bases from J, with 20 bases between. The CDR3 extends over 15 amino acids. CDR1 and CDR2 from the germline V gene are SGHVS and FQNEAQ.

The chain has TRBV14 and TRBJ1-2, with 8 bases lining up with TRBD1. The CDR3 runs 14 residues. Germline V CDR1 and CDR2: SGHDN, FVKESK. V shed 4 bases and J 5 bases; nucleotides not matched to a gene: 6. The CDR3 loop reads CASSPWTGKYGYTF. The CDR3 coding sequence is TGTGCCAGCAGCCCCTGGACAGGGAAGTATGGCTACACCTTC.

V gene TRBV6-5 combines with J gene TRBJ1-2, with D uncertain. The CDR3 contains 12 residues. V lost 6 bases to trimming and J lost 0 bases, with 5 bases between them. The germline V gene encodes CDR1 MNHEY and CDR2 SVGAGI. The CDR3 bases are TGTGCCAGCAGCGCGACTAACTATGGCTACACCTTC. Translation gives CASSATNYGYTF.

This clone was seen only once. The V call is TRBV5-1, the J call TRBJ2-1; 8 bases are shared with TRBD1. The germline gives CDR1 SGHRS, CDR2 YFSETQ. CDR3 length equals 17 residues. J gave up 0 bases and V 4 bases, and 9 bases lay outside the gene matches. The CDR3 DNA is TGCGCCAGCAGCCTAGAAAGTACAGGGGGCTCCTACAATGAGCAGTTCTTC. This codes for CASSLESTGGSYNEQFF.

This chain joins TRBV23-1 and TRBJ1-1; the match to TRBD1 covers 7 bases. TRBV23-1 is an open reading frame whose function is uncertain. V was clipped by 3 bases and J by 4 bases; unmatched bases: 14. The CDR3 has 17 amino acids. This CDR3 is CASSHPGRGKMITEAFF. Here the CDR3 DNA reads TGCGCCAGCAGTCACCCGGGCAGGGGGAAAATGATCACTGAAGCTTTCTTT.

This chain uses TRBV4-1 with TRBJ1-5; D possibly corresponds to TRBD1 (5 bases). The germline V and J ends were trimmed by 3 bases and 2 bases, with 11 bases remaining between them. The CDR3 sequence is 15 residues long. CDR1 is MGHRA and CDR2 is YSYEKL in the germline V gene. The CDR3 DNA follows: TGCGCCAGCAGCCAGTCAAGGGACGGCAATCAGCCCCAGCATTTT. Its protein product is CASSQSRDGNQPQHF.

This sequence joins TRBV3-1 (or the pseudogene TRBV3-2) and TRBJ2-7; possible D gene TRBD2, 5 bases. The V end was cut by 3 bases, the J end by 11 bases, with 11 bases between. The CDR3 runs to 11 residues. Germline V gives CDR1 LGHDT, CDR2 YNNKEL (reference sequence). CDR3 sequence reads: CASSHGQREYF. The CDR3 DNA follows: TGTGCCAGCAGCCACGGCCAGAGGGAGTACTTC.

This clone was seen just once. The CDR3 loop reads CASSLGANRATDTQYF. CDR3 coding DNA: TGTGCCAGCAGCTTAGGGGCAAATCGGGCCACAGATACGCAGTATTTT. The gene calls are TRBV11-2 and TRBJ2-3; D not certain. The V and J ends lost 1 base and 2 bases respectively, with 13 bases between them. Germline CDR1 reads SGHAT; CDR2 reads FQNNGV. The CDR3 is 16 residues long.

The chain employs TRBV30 and TRBJ1-4; 7 nucleotides line up with TRBD1. The junction had 5 bases not matched to a gene; V was cut back by 8 bases and J by 5 bases. The CDR3 has 12 amino acids. Germline V gives CDR1 GTSNPN, CDR2 SVGIG (reference sequence). CDR3 protein: CAGTAENEKLFF. The DNA of the CDR3 is TGTGCCGGGACAGCCGAGAATGAAAAACTGTTTTTT. Full variable domain (outside the CDR3, taken from reference TRBV30 and TRBJ1-4): SQTIHQWPATLVQPVGSPLSLECTVEGTSNPNLYWYRQAAGRGLQLLFYSVGIGQISSEVPQNLSASRPQDRQFILSSKKLLLSDSGFYLCAGTAENEKLFFGSGTQLSVL.

The CDR3 nucleotides are TGCGCCAGCAGCGGCGTGGAGGGGGGAAGGGGCAATCAGCCCCAGCATTTT. It encodes CASSGVEGGRGNQPQHF. The chain is built from TRBV4-1 and TRBJ1-5; D may be TRBD1 (6 bases). Deletions cut 5 bases from V and 2 bases from J, with 19 bases between. Germline V gene lookup returns CDR1 MGHRA and CDR2 YSYEKL. This CDR3 region has 17 residues.